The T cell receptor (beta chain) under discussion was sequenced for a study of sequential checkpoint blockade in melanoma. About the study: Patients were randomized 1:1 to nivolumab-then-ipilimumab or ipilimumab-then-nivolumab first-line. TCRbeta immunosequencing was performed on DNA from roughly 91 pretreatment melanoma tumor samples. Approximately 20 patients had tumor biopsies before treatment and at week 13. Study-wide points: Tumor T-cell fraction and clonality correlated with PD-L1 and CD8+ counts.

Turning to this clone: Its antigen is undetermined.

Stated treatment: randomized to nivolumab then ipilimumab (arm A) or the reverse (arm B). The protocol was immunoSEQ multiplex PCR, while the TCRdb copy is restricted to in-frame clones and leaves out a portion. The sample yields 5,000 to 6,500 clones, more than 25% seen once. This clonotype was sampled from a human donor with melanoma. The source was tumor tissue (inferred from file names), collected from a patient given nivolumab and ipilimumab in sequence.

DNA of the CDR3: TGTGCCAGTAGTATTGGACTAGCGGGGGGGTATCCCTACGAGCAGTACTTC. It is translated as CASSIGLAGGYPYEQYF. J is TRBJ2-7 and V is TRBV19; 15 bases align to TRBD2. Germline CDR1 reads LNHDA; CDR2 reads SQIVND (reference sequence). CDR3 length: 17 residues. Trimming cost V 3 bases and J 2 bases; bases outside gene matches: 5.